These T cell receptor beta chains were read from a single sample in a study of T-cell reconstitution after alpha-beta-depleted transplantation in children. A single record per CDR3 protein comes from TCRdb applying MiXCR to the PCR reads. The sample shows roughly 400,000 distinct CDR3 sequences, roughly two fifths of them seen only once. Sample: PBMCs, taken before TCRalphabeta/CD19-depleted stem cell transplant. All receptors come from a girl aged 2 to 9 with aplastic anemia, due to receive a stem cell transplant. CDR3s leave out the opening cysteine and the closing phenylalanine or tryptophan. A D gene is named only where the DNA matches it firmly.

TRBV5-1	TRBJ2-7	-	ASSFRVASYEQY
TRBV20-1	TRBJ2-1	TRBD2	SASGWLAANNEQF
TRBV6-5	TRBJ1-5	-	ASSYTGQGSNQPQH
TRBV20-1	TRBJ2-3	-	SPWGPDTQY
TRBV12-3/TRBV12-4	TRBJ2-1	TRBD2	ASSTGTSVYNEQF
TRBV24-1	TRBJ1-2	TRBD1	ATSDRTGDGYGYT
TRBV4-2	TRBJ2-7	-	ASSQDLLAYEQY
TRBV7-9	TRBJ2-3	-	ASSGGTGKRTNTPY
TRBV13	TRBJ2-7	-	ASSLGTTVSYEQY
TRBV11-2	TRBJ1-1	-	ASSLESRDEAF
TRBV6-1	TRBJ1-5	-	ASSRAGDNQPQH
TRBV12-3/TRBV12-4	TRBJ1-5	-	ASSLENQPQH
TRBV20-1	TRBJ2-3	-	SARAPHRSDTQY
TRBV28	TRBJ2-1	-	ASSNQLGLGFDNEQF
TRBV12-3/TRBV12-4	TRBJ2-7	-	ASSLGHNSYEQY
TRBV29-1	TRBJ2-3	TRBD1	SVRQGPTDTQY
TRBV10-3	TRBJ2-5	-	AISESPGHASTQY
TRBV7-2	TRBJ1-3	-	ASSPRGQGSGNTIY
TRBV3-1	TRBJ1-1	-	ASSRDPTSHAEAF
TRBV6-2/TRBV6-3	TRBJ2-3	TRBD2	ASSYGLAGLKTDTQY
TRBV11-2	TRBJ2-1	-	ASSQNPGSDEQF
TRBV10-3	TRBJ1-1	TRBD1	AISGTGGYSEAF
TRBV12-3/TRBV12-4	TRBJ2-1	-	ASSLANYNEQF
TRBV7-8	TRBJ2-7	-	ASSSLTGPGEQY
TRBV9	TRBJ2-7	-	ASSVGWREQY
TRBV28	TRBJ1-1	-	ASSSWYEGNTEAF
TRBV18	TRBJ2-3	TRBD1	ASSPPGIRGSGDTQY
TRBV6-1	TRBJ2-7	TRBD1	ASSIRTGAYEQY
TRBV20-1	TRBJ2-1	TRBD2	SAAPGLAGASYNEQF
TRBV7-2	TRBJ2-7	-	ASSLSGPPTPYEQY
TRBV14	TRBJ1-1	-	ASSQAFTGSRAF
TRBV4-1	TRBJ2-5	TRBD1	ASSQPGTGVQY
TRBV6-4	TRBJ2-1	-	ASSAGAHNEQF
TRBV12-3/TRBV12-4	TRBJ2-5	TRBD1	ASSRTGGSQY
TRBV24-1	TRBJ2-7	-	ATRSRGGTASYEQY
TRBV29-1	TRBJ2-1	-	SVWSGQEQF
TRBV24-1	TRBJ2-2	TRBD2	ATSDLRLAATGELF
TRBV7-6	TRBJ2-7	TRBD1	ASHWDRAIRSSYEQY
TRBV7-6	TRBJ2-1	TRBD1	ASSLSRDRGPYNEQF
TRBV20-1	TRBJ2-7	-	SARKASGSYEQY
TRBV7-2	TRBJ2-7	TRBD2	ASSHGGSAYEQY
TRBV12-3/TRBV12-4	TRBJ1-1	-	ASTGGVGTEAF
TRBV7-6	TRBJ2-1	-	ASSIPTRNEQF
TRBV12-3/TRBV12-4	TRBJ2-1	-	ASSFRLSGGNYNEQF
TRBV29-1	TRBJ2-1	-	SVEDWGSGRRPYNEQF
TRBV5-1	TRBJ2-1	TRBD2	ASSLLGGSNEQF
TRBV7-2	TRBJ2-1	TRBD2	ASSFRASGYNEQF
TRBV20-1	TRBJ1-2	-	SANPPVGYGYT
TRBV20-1	TRBJ2-7	-	SARDPRSTYEQY
TRBV28	TRBJ2-3	-	ASMAGPLVDTQY
TRBV5-4	TRBJ1-2	-	ASSSSGRIYGYT
TRBV11-2	TRBJ2-1	-	ASSGGAGSYNEQF
TRBV2	TRBJ2-1	TRBD1	ASSGQGRGEQF
TRBV7-9	TRBJ1-3	-	ASSLEGTIY
TRBV27	TRBJ2-1	-	ASTPRDLSYNEQF
TRBV6-2/TRBV6-3	TRBJ2-5	TRBD1	ASSLFDRVEETQY
TRBV19	TRBJ2-3	TRBD2	ATTGGGHTDTQY
TRBV20-1	TRBJ2-7	TRBD2	SAMDGGAYEQY
TRBV12-2	TRBJ2-5	-	ASRLVDTIGRGNQETQY
TRBV7-2	TRBJ2-1	-	ASSLTGGAQHEQF